This T cell receptor (beta chain) was sequenced for a study of cytotoxic CD8 clonotypes in ibrutinib-treated CLL. Study-level background: Following treatment for a median about 12 months, range 6 to 36, response samples were then taken.

Concerning this clone: The antigen remains unidentified.

Study-level results: A difference in sampling times existed between sustained-remission and progressing patients.

Profiled with immunoSEQ multiplex PCR; TCRdb holds only in-frame clones, not every one. The sample includes about 130,000 clones, around three quarters of them seen just once. The CDR3 contains 16 residues. Per germline, CDR1 GTSNPN and CDR2 SVGIG (reference sequence). V lost 1 base, J lost 7 bases, and 7 bases stayed unmatched. This rearrangement joins TRBV30 to TRBJ2-2, with TRBD2 matching 12 bases. Specimen: PBMCs, collected after 12 months of ibrutinib treatment. The clonotype was recovered from a human donor with chronic lymphocytic leukemia. The CDR3 here is CAWSATSGRFSGELFF. CDR3 DNA: TGTGCCTGGAGTGCGACTAGCGGGAGATTTAGCGGGGAGCTGTTTTTT.